The entry below describes one TCR beta chain. The sample belongs to a study of T cells in Graves' hyperthyroidism and ophthalmopathy. Germline V gene lookup returns CDR1 LNHNV and CDR2 YYDKDF (reference sequence). This CDR3 is built from 15 residues. Germline trimming cut 9 bases from V and 2 bases from J; bases unmatched to any gene: 7. Researchers took RNA transcripts and amplified the TCR beta CDR3 regions from them. RT-PCR in the first round (using the HTBI primer set) targeted the TCR CDR3. Using its own MiXCR run on the multiplex PCR reads, TCRdb lists one record per CDR3 protein. Counted here are hundreds of thousands of distinct CDR3 sequences, 46% occurring once; the ten biggest clones make up about 8.2%.

V usage is TRBV15 and J usage is TRBJ2-6; 7 bases are a match to TRBD2. The receptor comes from a woman aged 18-29 years with Graves' hyperthyroidism. The material sequenced was peripheral blood or thyroid tissue (not recorded which). The CDR3 DNA sequence: TGTGCCACTTCCCGTGGGGGGGCTGGGGCCAACGTCCTGACTTTC. Amino acid sequence: CATSRGGAGANVLTF.